The clone carrying this T cell receptor beta chain was detected only a few times. This specimen comes from a study of beta chain features in type 1 diabetes. Study at large: The patient and healthy donor groups were comparable for age, gender and cell yields.

The authors reverse transcribed all of the isolated RNA, so sequencing captured expressed TCRB transcripts. Assay used: immunoSEQ multiplex PCR; TCRdb lists only in-frame clones, some missing. The sample carries 970,000 or so clones, about 17% recorded once. Germline assignment: CDR1 SGDLS and CDR2 YYNGEE. Trimming took off 0 bases at V and 0 bases at J, with 10 bases between the two ends. The CDR3 loop spans 16 amino acids. Sorting that relied on CD45RO/CCR7/CD25/CD127/CD95/CD27 yielded CD4+ naive, central memory, regulatory and stem cell-like memory cells. The TCR originated in a woman aged 18-30 years in good health. This sequence joins TRBV9 and TRBJ2-1, with D uncertain. The sequenced sample was naive CD4+ T cells from blood. This CDR3 reads CASSVGPESSYNEQFF. DNA for the CDR3: TGTGCCAGCAGCGTAGGACCGGAATCCTCCTACAATGAGCAGTTCTTC.